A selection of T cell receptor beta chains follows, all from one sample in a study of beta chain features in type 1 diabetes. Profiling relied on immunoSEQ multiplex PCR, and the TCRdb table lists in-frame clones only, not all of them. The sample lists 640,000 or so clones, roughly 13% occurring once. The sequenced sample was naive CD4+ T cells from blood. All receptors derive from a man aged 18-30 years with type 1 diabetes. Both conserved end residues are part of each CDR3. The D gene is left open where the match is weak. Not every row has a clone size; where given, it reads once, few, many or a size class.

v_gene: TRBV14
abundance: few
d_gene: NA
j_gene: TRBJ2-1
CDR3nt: TGTGCCAGCAGCCAAGGGCAGAACAATGAGCAGTTCTTC
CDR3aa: CASSQGQNNEQFF

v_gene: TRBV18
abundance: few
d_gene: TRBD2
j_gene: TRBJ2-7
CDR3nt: TGTGCCAGCTCACCAGACGCGGGAGGTCGTGGGGAGCAGTACTTC
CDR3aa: CASSPDAGGRGEQYF

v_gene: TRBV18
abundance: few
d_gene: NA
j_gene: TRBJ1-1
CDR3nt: TGTGCCAGCTCACGCCAGTACACTGAAGCTTTCTTT
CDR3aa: CASSRQYTEAFF

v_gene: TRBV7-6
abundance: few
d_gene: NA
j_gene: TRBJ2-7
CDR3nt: TGTGCCAGCAGCTTATCCGGTTACGAGCAGTACTTC
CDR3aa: CASSLSGYEQYF

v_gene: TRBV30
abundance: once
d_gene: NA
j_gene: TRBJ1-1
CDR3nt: TGTGCGGTGGACAGTCAGGTTTACACTGAAGCTTTCTTT
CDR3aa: CAVDSQVYTEAFF

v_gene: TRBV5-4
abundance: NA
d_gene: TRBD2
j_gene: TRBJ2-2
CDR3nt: TGTGCCAGCAGCTTCGGGACTATGAACACCGGGGAGCTGTTTTTT
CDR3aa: CASSFGTMNTGELFF

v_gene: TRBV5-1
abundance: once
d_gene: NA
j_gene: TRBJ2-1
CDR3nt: TGCGCCAGCAGCTTGGGTCAAGGGTTAAACTACAATGAGCAGTTCTTC
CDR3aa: CASSLGQGLNYNEQFF

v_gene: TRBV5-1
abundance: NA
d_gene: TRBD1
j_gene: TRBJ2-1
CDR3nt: TGCGCCAGCAGCTTGTATGGACAGGGGGCATACAATGAGCAGTTCTTC
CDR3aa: CASSLYGQGAYNEQFF

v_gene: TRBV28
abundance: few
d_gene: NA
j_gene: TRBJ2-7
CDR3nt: TGTGCCAGCAGCGGCTACGAGCAGTACTTC
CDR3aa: CASSGYEQYF

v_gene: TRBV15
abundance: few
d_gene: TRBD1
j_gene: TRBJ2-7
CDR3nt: TGTGCCACCAGCAGAGATCTACAGGGGGCCTACGAGCAGTACTTC
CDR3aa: CATSRDLQGAYEQYF

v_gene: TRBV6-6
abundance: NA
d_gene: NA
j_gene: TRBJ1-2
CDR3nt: TGTGCCAGCAGTTACCTCGGGACTGCCTATGGCTACACCTTC
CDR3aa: CASSYLGTAYGYTF

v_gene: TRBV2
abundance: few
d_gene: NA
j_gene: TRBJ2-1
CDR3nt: TGTGCCACCCACGCAGGGGCCAGGGGTGAGCAGTTCTTC
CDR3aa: CATHAGARGEQFF

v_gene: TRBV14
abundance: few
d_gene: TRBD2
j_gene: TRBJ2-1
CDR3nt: TGTGCCAGCAGCCGCCAACTAGCGGGATCCCTTCATGAGCAGTTCTTC
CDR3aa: CASSRQLAGSLHEQFF

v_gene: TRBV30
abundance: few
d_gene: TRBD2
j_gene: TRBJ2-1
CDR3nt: TGTGCCTGGAGTGTACTAGCGGGGTTTTACAATGAGCAGTTCTTC
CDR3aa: CAWSVLAGFYNEQFF

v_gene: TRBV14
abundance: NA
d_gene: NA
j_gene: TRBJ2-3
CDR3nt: TGTGCCAGCAGCCAAGCAACGGGTACGCAGTATTTT
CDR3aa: CASSQATGTQYF

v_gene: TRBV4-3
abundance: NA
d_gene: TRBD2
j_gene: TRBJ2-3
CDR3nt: TGCGCCAGCAGCCTGACGGGGGGGCGGGGCACAGATACGCAGTATTTT
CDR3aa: CASSLTGGRGTDTQYF

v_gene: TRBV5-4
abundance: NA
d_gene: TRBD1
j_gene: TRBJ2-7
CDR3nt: TGTGCCAGCAGCATTGGGGGACAGGGGTCCTACGAGCAGTACTTC
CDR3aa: CASSIGGQGSYEQYF

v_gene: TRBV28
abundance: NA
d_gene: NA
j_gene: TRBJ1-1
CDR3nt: TGTGCCAGCAGTTTAGTGTATGGGGCCACTGAAGCTTTCTTT
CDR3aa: CASSLVYGATEAFF

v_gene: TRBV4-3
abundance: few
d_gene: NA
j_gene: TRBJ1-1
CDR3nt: TGCGCCAGCAGCCCGAGGGTCCTGAACACTGAAGCTTTCTTT
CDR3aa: CASSPRVLNTEAFF

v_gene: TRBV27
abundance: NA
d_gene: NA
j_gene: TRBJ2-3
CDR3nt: TGTGCCAGCAGTTTGGCCACGCAGTATTTT
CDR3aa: CASSLATQYF

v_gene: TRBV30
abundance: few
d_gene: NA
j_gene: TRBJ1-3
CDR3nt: TGTGCCCACGAAGGCGCGGCGTCCTCTGGAAACACCATATATTTT
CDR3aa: CAHEGAASSGNTIYF

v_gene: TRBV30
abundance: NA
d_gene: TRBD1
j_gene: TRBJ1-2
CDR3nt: TGTGCCTGGACCCTACAGGGGGCGCCGAACTATGGCTACACCTTC
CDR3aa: CAWTLQGAPNYGYTF

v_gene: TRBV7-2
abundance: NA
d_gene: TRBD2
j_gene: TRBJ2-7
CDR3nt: TGTGCCAGCAGCTTAAGCGGGGGGGCCTACGAGCAGTACTTC
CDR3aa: CASSLSGGAYEQYF

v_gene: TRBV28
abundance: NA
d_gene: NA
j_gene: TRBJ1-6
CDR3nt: TGTGCCAGCAGTTCCTGGGACAAGAGCTCCTATAATTCACCCCTCCACTTT
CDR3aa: CASSSWDKSSYNSPLHF

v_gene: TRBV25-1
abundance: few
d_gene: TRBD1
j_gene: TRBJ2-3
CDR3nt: TGTGCCAGCAGTGAATGGGACAGTCGTAGGCAGTATTTT
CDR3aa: CASSEWDSRRQYF

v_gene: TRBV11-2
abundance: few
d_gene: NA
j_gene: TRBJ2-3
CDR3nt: TGTGCCAGCAGCTTATACGCGGGCCGCACAGATACGCAGTATTTT
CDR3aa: CASSLYAGRTDTQYF

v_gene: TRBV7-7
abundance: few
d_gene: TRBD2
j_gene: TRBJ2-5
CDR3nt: TGTGCTAGCAGCTCGGGACTAGCGGGAATAGAGACCCAGTACTTC
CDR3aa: CASSSGLAGIETQYF

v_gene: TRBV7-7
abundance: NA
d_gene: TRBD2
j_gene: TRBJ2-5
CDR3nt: TGTGCTAGCAGCATGGGACTAGCGGGGGCTGGAATGGAGACCCAGTACTTC
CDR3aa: CASSMGLAGAGMETQYF

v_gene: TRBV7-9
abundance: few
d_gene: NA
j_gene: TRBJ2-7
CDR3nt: TGTGCCAGCAGCTTAGGGGCCAGCGGGCTCTACGAGCAGTACTTC
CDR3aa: CASSLGASGLYEQYF

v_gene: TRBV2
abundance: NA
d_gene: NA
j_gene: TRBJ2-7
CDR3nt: TGTGCCAGTTCGGACAGCTCCTACGAGCAGTACTTC
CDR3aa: CASSDSSYEQYF

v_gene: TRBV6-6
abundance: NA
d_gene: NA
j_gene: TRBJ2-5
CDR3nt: TGTGCCAGCAGTTACTCGGGCTCCACTTGGGGAGAGACCCAGTACTTC
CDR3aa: CASSYSGSTWGETQYF

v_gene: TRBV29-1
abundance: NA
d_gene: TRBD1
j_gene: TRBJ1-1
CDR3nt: TGCAGCGTTGTCCCGACAGGGGATAACACTGAAGCTTTCTTT
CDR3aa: CSVVPTGDNTEAFF

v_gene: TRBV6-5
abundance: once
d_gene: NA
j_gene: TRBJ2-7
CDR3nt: TGTGCCAGCAGTTACTCCAGGGGCTACGAGCAGTACTTC
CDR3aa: CASSYSRGYEQYF

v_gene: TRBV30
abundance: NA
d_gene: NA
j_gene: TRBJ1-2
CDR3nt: TGTGCCTGGAGTGTCTATCCCGGGGGAATGTATGGCTACACCTTC
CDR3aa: CAWSVYPGGMYGYTF

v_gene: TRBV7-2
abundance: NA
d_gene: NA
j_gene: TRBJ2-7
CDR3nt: TGTGCCAGCAGCTCGCCCTCAGACTACTACGAGCAGTACTTC
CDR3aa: CASSSPSDYYEQYF

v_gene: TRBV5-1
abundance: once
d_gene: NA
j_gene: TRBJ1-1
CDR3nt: TGCGCCAGCAGCTTGGCGGGGACCTGGGCTTTCTTT
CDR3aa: CASSLAGTWAFF

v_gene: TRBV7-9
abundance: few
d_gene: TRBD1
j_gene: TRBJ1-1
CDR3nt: TGTGCCAGCAGCTCCCAAGACAGGGTGAACACTGAAGCTTTCTTT
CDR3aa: CASSSQDRVNTEAFF

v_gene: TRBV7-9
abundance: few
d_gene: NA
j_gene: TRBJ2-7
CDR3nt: TGTGCCAGCAGCCCCTCGGGCAACGAGCAGTACTTC
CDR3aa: CASSPSGNEQYF

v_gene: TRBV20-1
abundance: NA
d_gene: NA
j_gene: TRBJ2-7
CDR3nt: TGCAGTGCTAGAGTCGGCTACGAGCAGTACTTC
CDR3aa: CSARVGYEQYF

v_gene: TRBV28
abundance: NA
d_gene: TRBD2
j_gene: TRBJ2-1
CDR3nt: TGTGCCAGCAGGCCGCTAGCGGGGGGGTACAATGAGCAGTTCTTC
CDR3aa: CASRPLAGGYNEQFF

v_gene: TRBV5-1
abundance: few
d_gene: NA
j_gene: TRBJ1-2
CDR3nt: TGCGCCAGCAGCTTGCCCCCCAGTGGCTACACCTTC
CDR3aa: CASSLPPSGYTF

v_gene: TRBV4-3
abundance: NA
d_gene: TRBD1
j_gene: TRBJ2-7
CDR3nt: TGCGCCAGCAGCCGAGGACCGGGACAGGGAAGCGAGCAGTACTTC
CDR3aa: CASSRGPGQGSEQYF

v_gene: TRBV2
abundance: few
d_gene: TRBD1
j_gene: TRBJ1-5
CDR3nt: TGTGCCAGCAGTGGGGACAGCACCAATCAGCCCCAGCATTTT
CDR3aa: CASSGDSTNQPQHF

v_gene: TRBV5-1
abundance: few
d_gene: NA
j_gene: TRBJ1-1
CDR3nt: TGCGCCAGCAGCTTGGGGGGCAGCTTGAACACTGAAGCTTTCTTT
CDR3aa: CASSLGGSLNTEAFF

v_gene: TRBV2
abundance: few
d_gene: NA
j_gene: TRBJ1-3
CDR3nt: TGTGCCAGCAGTGAAGCTAGCGGGAGCTCTGGAAACACCATATATTTT
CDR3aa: CASSEASGSSGNTIYF

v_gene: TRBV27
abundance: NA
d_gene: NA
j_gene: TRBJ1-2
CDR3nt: TGTGCCAGCTTTGGACATAGCTATGGCTACACCTTC
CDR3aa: CASFGHSYGYTF

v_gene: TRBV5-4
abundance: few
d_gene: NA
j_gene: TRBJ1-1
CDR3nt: TGTGCCAGCAGCGCGGGCCTGAACACTGAAGCTTTCTTT
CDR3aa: CASSAGLNTEAFF

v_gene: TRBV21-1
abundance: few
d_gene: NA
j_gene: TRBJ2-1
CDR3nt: TGTGCCAGCAGCATCCCAGCCGGGACAGGGGCTGGGAATGAGCAGTTCTTC
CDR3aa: CASSIPAGTGAGNEQFF

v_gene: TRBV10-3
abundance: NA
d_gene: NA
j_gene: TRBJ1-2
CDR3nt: TGTGCCATCAGTGAGACAGGTATCAACTATGGCTACACCTTC
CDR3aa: CAISETGINYGYTF

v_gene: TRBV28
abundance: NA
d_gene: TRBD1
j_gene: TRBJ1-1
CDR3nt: TGTGCCAGCAGCCAAACGGGGACAGCAAACACTGAAGCTTTCTTT
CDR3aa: CASSQTGTANTEAFF

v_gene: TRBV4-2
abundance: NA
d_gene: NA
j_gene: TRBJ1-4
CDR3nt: TGTGCCAGCAGCCAAGATGAGGGGCGAGGGATTGAAAAACTGTTTTTT
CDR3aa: CASSQDEGRGIEKLFF

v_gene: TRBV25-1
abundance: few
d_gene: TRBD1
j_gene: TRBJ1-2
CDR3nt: TGTGCCAGCAGTGGTACTGAGGGGGCGAACTATGGCTACACCTTC
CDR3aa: CASSGTEGANYGYTF